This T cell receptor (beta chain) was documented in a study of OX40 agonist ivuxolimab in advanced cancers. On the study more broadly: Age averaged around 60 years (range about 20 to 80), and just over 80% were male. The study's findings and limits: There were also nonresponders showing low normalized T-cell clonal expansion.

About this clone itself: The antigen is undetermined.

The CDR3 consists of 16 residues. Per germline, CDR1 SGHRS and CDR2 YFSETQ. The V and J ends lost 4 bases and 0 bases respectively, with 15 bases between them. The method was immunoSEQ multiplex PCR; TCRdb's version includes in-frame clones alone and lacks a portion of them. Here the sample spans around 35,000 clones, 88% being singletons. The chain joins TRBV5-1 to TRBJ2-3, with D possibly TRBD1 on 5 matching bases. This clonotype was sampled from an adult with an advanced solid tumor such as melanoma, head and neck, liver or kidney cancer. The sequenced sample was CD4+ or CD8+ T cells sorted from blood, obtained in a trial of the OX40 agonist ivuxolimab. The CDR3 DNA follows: TGCGCCAGCAGCCTACAGGTAGGCTGGAGCACAGATACGCAGTATTTT. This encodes CASSLQVGWSTDTQYF.